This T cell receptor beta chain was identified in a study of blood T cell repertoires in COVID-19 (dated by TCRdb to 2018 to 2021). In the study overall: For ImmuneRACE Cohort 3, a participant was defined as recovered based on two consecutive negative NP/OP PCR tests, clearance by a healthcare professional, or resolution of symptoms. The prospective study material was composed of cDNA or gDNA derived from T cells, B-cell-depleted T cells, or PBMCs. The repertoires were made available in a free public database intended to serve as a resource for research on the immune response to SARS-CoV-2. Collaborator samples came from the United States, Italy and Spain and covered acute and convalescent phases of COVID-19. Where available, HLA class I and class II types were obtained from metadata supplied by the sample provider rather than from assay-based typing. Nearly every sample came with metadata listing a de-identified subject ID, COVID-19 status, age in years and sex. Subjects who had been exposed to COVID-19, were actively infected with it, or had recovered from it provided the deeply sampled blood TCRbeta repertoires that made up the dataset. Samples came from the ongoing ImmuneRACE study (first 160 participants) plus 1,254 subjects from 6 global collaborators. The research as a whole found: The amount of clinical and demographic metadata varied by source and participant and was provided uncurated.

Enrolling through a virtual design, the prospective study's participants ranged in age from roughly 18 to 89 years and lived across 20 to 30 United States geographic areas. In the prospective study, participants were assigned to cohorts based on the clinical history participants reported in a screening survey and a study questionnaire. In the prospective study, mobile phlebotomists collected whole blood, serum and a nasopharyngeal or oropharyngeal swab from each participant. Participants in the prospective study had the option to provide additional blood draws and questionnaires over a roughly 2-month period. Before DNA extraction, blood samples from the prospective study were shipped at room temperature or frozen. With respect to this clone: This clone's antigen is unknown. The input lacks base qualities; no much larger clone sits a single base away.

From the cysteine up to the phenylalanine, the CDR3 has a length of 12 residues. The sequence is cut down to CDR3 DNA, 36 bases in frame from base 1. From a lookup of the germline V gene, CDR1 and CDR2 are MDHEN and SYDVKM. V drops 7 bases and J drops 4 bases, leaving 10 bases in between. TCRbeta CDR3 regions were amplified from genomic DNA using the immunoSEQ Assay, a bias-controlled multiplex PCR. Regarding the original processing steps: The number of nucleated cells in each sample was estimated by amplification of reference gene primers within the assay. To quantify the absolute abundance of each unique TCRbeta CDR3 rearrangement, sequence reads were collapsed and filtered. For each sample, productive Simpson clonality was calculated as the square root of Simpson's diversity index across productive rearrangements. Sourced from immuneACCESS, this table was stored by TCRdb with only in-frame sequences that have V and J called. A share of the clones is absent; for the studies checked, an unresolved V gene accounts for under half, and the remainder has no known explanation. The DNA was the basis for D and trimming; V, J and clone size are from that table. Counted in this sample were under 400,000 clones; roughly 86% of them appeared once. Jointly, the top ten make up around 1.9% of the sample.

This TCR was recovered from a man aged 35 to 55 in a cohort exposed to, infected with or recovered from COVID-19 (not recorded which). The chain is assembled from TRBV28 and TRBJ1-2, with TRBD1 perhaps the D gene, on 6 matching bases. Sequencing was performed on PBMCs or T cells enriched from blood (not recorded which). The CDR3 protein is CASTTGFYGYTF. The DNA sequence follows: TGTGCCAGCACCACAGGGTTCTATGGCTACACCTTC.